This is a list of T cell receptor beta chains from one sample in a study of blood T cell repertoires in COVID-19. Clones were sequenced by immunoSEQ multiplex PCR, and TCRdb holds only the in-frame ones, with some missing. The sample contains 80,000 or so clones, 80% to 90% of which appear only once. The sequenced sample consisted of peripheral blood. All receptors come from an older woman with acute or convalescent COVID-19. CDR3s include the opening cysteine and the closing phenylalanine or tryptophan. A D gene is named only where the DNA matches it firmly. Size values are once, few and many counts, or a class for expanded clones, and some rows have none.

J gene | clone size | D gene | V gene | CDR3 protein | CDR3 DNA
TRBJ2-7 | many | TRBD1 | TRBV27 | CASRGQGAREQYF | TGTGCCAGCAGGGGACAGGGGGCTCGGGAGCAGTACTTC
TRBJ1-1 | . | . | TRBV28 | CASSTGGRVEAFF | TGTGCCAGCAGTACCGGGGGACGGGTAGAAGCTTTCTTT
TRBJ1-1 | . | . | TRBV10-3 | CAISETPENTEAFF | TGTGCCATCAGTGAGACCCCAGAGAACACTGAAGCTTTCTTT
TRBJ2-2 | . | TRBD1 | TRBV5-6 | CASKGQWNTGELFF | TGTGCCAGCAAGGGACAGTGGAACACCGGGGAGCTGTTTTTT
TRBJ2-5 | once | TRBD1 | TRBV18 | CASSPVQGVQETQYF | TGTGCCAGCTCACCCGTACAGGGGGTCCAAGAGACCCAGTACTTC
TRBJ1-5 | . | . | TRBV19 | CATQGPNQPQHF | TGTGCCACCCAGGGTCCCAATCAGCCCCAGCATTTT
TRBJ1-1 | . | . | TRBV14 | CASSQARAEAFF | TGTGCCAGCAGCCAGGCGAGGGCTGAAGCTTTCTTT
TRBJ1-1 | . | . | TRBV7-8 | CASSPLRQVDTEAFF | TGTGCCAGCAGCCCCCTCCGACAGGTTGACACTGAAGCTTTCTTT
TRBJ2-3 | few | TRBD2 | TRBV10-2 | CASSEPDGGALGDTQYF | TGCGCCAGCAGTGAGCCCGACGGGGGGGCCTTGGGAGATACGCAGTATTTT
TRBJ1-4 | . | . | TRBV18 | CASSPLSTTNEKLFF | TGTGCCAGCTCACCACTAAGCACAACTAATGAAAAACTGTTTTTT
TRBJ1-5 | once | . | TRBV19 | CASSIGAGGRLPQHF | TGTGCCAGTAGTATAGGGGCGGGGGGCCGTCTACCCCAGCATTTT
TRBJ2-1 | . | TRBD2 | TRBV28 | CASIPGGGTENEQFF | TGTGCCAGCATCCCCGGCGGGGGTACTGAGAATGAGCAGTTCTTC
TRBJ1-2 | . | . | TRBV18 | CASSPEYETRHGYTF | TGTGCCAGCTCACCCGAATATGAGACACGGCACGGCTACACCTTC
TRBJ1-1 | . | . | TRBV5-1 | CASSLAWGRGTEAFF | TGCGCCAGCAGCTTGGCCTGGGGCAGGGGCACTGAAGCTTTCTTT
TRBJ1-1 | . | TRBD1 | TRBV6-5 | CASSYSGNRGYTEAFF | TGTGCCAGCAGTTACAGTGGGAACAGGGGGTATACTGAAGCTTTCTTT
TRBJ2-4 | . | . | TRBV5-1 | CASSSDFPRRNIQYF | TGCGCCAGCAGTTCGGACTTTCCGAGGCGGAACATTCAGTACTTC
TRBJ2-2 | few | . | TRBV24-1 | CATSDSRATNTGELFF | TGTGCCACCAGTGATTCTCGAGCCACGAACACCGGGGAGCTGTTTTTT
TRBJ2-7 | . | TRBD2 | TRBV28 | CASSLITSGGATADEQYF | TGTGCCAGCAGCCTTATAACTAGCGGGGGGGCCACGGCGGACGAGCAGTACTTC
TRBJ1-2 | . | . | TRBV29-1 | CSVLTDNYGYTF | TGCAGCGTTCTGACAGATAACTATGGCTACACCTTC
TRBJ1-1 | . | . | TRBV19 | CASSPEGGVGMNTEAFF | TGTGCCAGTAGTCCCGAGGGGGGGGTTGGCATGAACACTGAAGCTTTCTTT
TRBJ1-5 | . | . | TRBV6-6 | CASSPPGSNQPQHF | TGTGCCAGCAGTCCCCCGGGGAGCAATCAGCCCCAGCATTTT
TRBJ1-2 | . | . | TRBV3-1/TRBV3-2 | CASKEGAVVGNYGYTF | TGTGCCAGCAAGGAGGGTGCCGTGGTGGGTAACTATGGCTACACCTTC
TRBJ2-6 | . | . | TRBV4-2 | CASSQGQAYSGANVLTF | TGTGCCAGCAGCCAAGGACAGGCTTACTCTGGGGCCAACGTCCTGACTTTC
TRBJ1-4 | . | . | TRBV29-1 | CSVPDSLNEKLFF | TGCAGCGTCCCGGACAGCCTTAATGAAAAACTGTTTTTT
TRBJ1-1 | . | . | TRBV7-6 | CASSFEQGLSFTEAFF | TGTGCCAGCAGCTTTGAACAGGGTCTGTCGTTCACTGAAGCTTTCTTT
TRBJ2-3 | . | TRBD2 | TRBV11-2 | CASSSGTSGHTDTQYF | TGTGCCAGCAGCTCGGGGACTAGCGGGCACACAGATACGCAGTATTTT
TRBJ1-6 | many | . | TRBV5-1 | CASSFGWGDNSPLHF | TGCGCCAGCAGCTTTGGATGGGGGGATAATTCACCCCTCCACTTT
TRBJ1-5 | . | TRBD1 | TRBV5-1 | CASSLTGEQPQHF | TGCGCCAGCAGCTTGACAGGGGAACAGCCCCAGCATTTT
TRBJ1-6 | . | . | TRBV28 | CASSFSSSPLHF | TGTGCCAGCAGTTTCTCTTCTTCACCCCTCCACTTT
TRBJ1-1 | . | . | TRBV7-2 | CASSLYGRNTEAFF | TGTGCCAGCAGCTTATATGGGCGGAACACTGAAGCTTTCTTT
TRBJ1-1 | . | TRBD1 | TRBV25-1 | CASRETGQAEGNTEAFF | TGTGCCAGCAGGGAGACGGGACAGGCGGAAGGGAACACTGAAGCTTTCTTT
TRBJ2-5 | . | . | TRBV5-1 | CASSLEAGRTETQYF | TGCGCCAGCAGCTTGGAGGCAGGGAGGACGGAGACCCAGTACTTC
TRBJ2-3 | . | TRBD1 | TRBV5-1 | CASRRTGGTDTQYF | TGCGCCAGCCGTCGGACAGGGGGCACAGATACGCAGTATTTT
TRBJ1-2 | few | . | TRBV23-1 | CASSQSAVIQTLETMRGYTF | TGCGCCAGCAGTCAATCCGCGGTAATCCAAACTCTAGAGACTATGAGGGGCTACACCTTC
TRBJ2-2 | . | TRBD2 | TRBV9 | CASSVVAGGAHTGELFF | TGTGCCAGCAGCGTAGTTGCCGGGGGGGCCCACACCGGGGAGCTGTTTTTT
TRBJ1-1 | . | . | TRBV5-6 | CASSRKRVNTEAFF | TGTGCCAGCAGCCGAAAGAGGGTGAACACTGAAGCTTTCTTT
TRBJ1-1 | . | . | TRBV3-1/TRBV3-2 | CASSRTTGEAFF | TGTGCCAGCAGCCGAACCACAGGGGAAGCTTTCTTT
TRBJ1-6 | many | TRBD1 | TRBV30 | CAWRDRVNSPLHF | TGTGCCTGGAGAGACAGGGTTAATTCACCCCTCCACTTT
TRBJ1-2 | . | . | TRBV5-1 | CASSLKDDNGYTF | TGCGCCAGCAGCTTGAAAGACGACAACGGCTACACCTTC
TRBJ2-1 | . | TRBD1 | TRBV7-2 | CASSLAWTGGYNEQFF | TGTGCCAGCAGCTTAGCCTGGACAGGGGGCTACAATGAGCAGTTCTTC
TRBJ2-7 | . | TRBD1 | TRBV7-9 | CASSHWDRRYEQYF | TGTGCCAGCAGTCATTGGGACAGGAGATACGAGCAGTACTTC
TRBJ1-1 | few | . | TRBV5-5 | CASSLETPGQQNTEAFF | TGTGCCAGCAGCTTGGAGACCCCCGGACAACAGAACACTGAAGCTTTCTTT
TRBJ1-5 | . | TRBD1 | TRBV23-1 | CASILNGQVNQPQHF | TGCGCCAGCATTCTGAACGGACAGGTCAATCAGCCCCAGCATTTT